The T cell receptor (beta chain) under discussion was sequenced for a study of response to subunit inactivated influenza vaccine. Study-wide points: Each seasonal flu vaccination may recruit only limited new T cells, authors suggested.

With respect to this clonotype: What it recognizes is unknown.

The ends were cut back, 0 bases at V and 0 bases at J, with 9 bases in the middle. Germline lookup yields CDR1 SGHDT and CDR2 YYEEEE. The CDR3 is made up of 15 amino acids. MiXCR was run by TCRdb on the RT-PCR reads, yielding one entry per CDR3 protein. The repertoire consists of about 570,000 distinct CDR3 sequences, with 10% to 12% occurring once and the leading ten covering roughly 9.6%. These data also featured in a second study, about T cells expressing NK-cell markers. That study adds: For TCR beta, cDNA was produced by 5'RACE template switching with UMIs. Among eight sequenced donors, seven carried HCMV seropositivity while one was seronegative.

The chain has TRBV5-6 and TRBJ1-1; D remains ambiguous. The sequence derives from a man aged 45-65 years who received an inactivated influenza vaccine. The specimen comprised PBMCs from blood, sampled on the day of vaccination. The CDR3 DNA reads as TGTGCCAGCAGCTTGGGTCCTGTTATGAACACTGAAGCTTTCTTT. This translates into CASSLGPVMNTEAFF.